The 24 T cell receptor beta chains given below trace back to one sample, sequenced in a study of blood T cell repertoires in COVID-19. TCRdb keeps only in-frame clones here, not all; method: immunoSEQ multiplex PCR. The sample lists around 78,000 clones, 70% to 90% occurring once. Sequencing used peripheral blood. Receptors originate from an older man with active or convalescent COVID-19.

In its sample, this clone was seen a few times. This rearrangement joins TRBV2 to TRBJ2-7, with 7 positions matching TRBD1. CDR1 is SNHLY and CDR2 is FYNNEI in the germline V gene. J lost 5 bases, V lost 6 bases, and 1 base had no gene match. CDR3 length: 11 residues. CDR3 residues: CASRTGDEQYF. The CDR3 region has the DNA TGTGCCAGCAGAACAGGGGACGAGCAGTACTTC.

The chain employs TRBV3-1 (or the pseudogene TRBV3-2) and TRBJ2-7; weak D call: TRBD2 (6 bases). The CDR3 length is 14 residues. V lost 0 bases to trimming and J lost 2 bases, with 8 bases between them. CDR1 and CDR2 (germline): LGHDT, YNNKEL (reference sequence). The CDR3 loop is CASSQDGRTYEQYF. DNA for the CDR3: TGTGCCAGCAGCCAAGATGGGAGGACCTACGAGCAGTACTTC.

The chain couples TRBV6-5 to TRBJ1-1, with D possibly TRBD1 on 6 matching bases. V dropped 8 bases and J dropped 0 bases, with 10 bases sitting between them. This CDR3 has 13 amino acids. Germline values: CDR1 MNHEY, CDR2 SVGAGI. The CDR3 DNA is TGTGCCAGCTCCAGGGGTATGAACACTGAAGCTTTCTTT. It codes for CASSRGMNTEAFF.

Turning to this clone: Other DNA sequences in this sample translate to the same CDR3. The chain joins TRBV19 to TRBJ2-6; TRBD1 aligns across 7 bases. The J segment lost 2 bases and the V segment lost 5 bases, leaving 3 bases of the junction unmatched. This CDR3 has 15 amino acids. Germline CDR1 LNHDA, CDR2 SQIVND (reference sequence). CDR3 region: CASSPDRAGANVLTF. Here the CDR3 DNA reads TGTGCCAGTAGTCCCGACAGGGCTGGGGCCAACGTCCTGACTTTC.

The chain joins TRBV9 to TRBJ2-3; 13 bases match TRBD2. CDR1 is SGDLS, CDR2 YYNGEE, per germline. V lost 4 bases to trimming and J lost 2 bases; unmatched junction nucleotides: 4. The CDR3 contains 16 residues. CDR3 in amino acids: CASSSGTSGATDTQYF. In nucleotides, the CDR3 is TGTGCCAGCAGCTCCGGGACTAGCGGGGCCACAGATACGCAGTATTTT.

There are a few counts of this clone. The chain uses TRBV28 and TRBJ2-7; TRBD1 might be the D (5 bases). The CDR3 length is 15 residues. The ends were cut back, 4 bases at V and 3 bases at J, with 16 bases in the middle. CDR1 MDHEN and CDR2 SYDVKM come from the germline V gene. CDR3 region: CASSSIDRDNYEQYF. In DNA form, the CDR3 reads TGTGCCAGCAGTTCCATCGACAGAGACAACTACGAGCAGTACTTC.

The V and J genes are TRBV3-1 (or the pseudogene TRBV3-2) and TRBJ2-1, with 8 nucleotides matching TRBD2. Trimming at V came to 4 bases and at J to 7 bases, leaving 9 bases not matched to a gene. The germline V gene encodes CDR1 LGHDT and CDR2 YNNKEL (reference sequence). This CDR3 is built from 15 residues. CDR3 sequence (DNA): TGTGCCAGCAGCCTTCCCGGGACTAGGTCGAATGAGCAGTTCTTC. This sequence encodes CASSLPGTRSNEQFF.

This rearrangement joins TRBV19 to TRBJ1-1; 11 bases agree with TRBD1. The CDR3 has 16 residues. V lost 5 bases to trimming and J lost 7 bases; unmatched junction nucleotides: 12. Germline values: CDR1 LNHDA, CDR2 SQIVND (reference sequence). CDR3 coding DNA: TGTGCCAGTAGTGTTAGGACAGGGGGCGGATTTCGTGAAGCTTTCTTT. It translates to CASSVRTGGGFREAFF.

V is TRBV14 and J is TRBJ1-1, with a weak D call TRBD1 (6 bases). The CDR3 length is 16 residues. The germline V gene has CDR1 SGHDN and CDR2 FVKESK. Trimming took off 4 bases at V and 0 bases at J, with 15 bases between the two ends. This CDR3 is CASSRTGTRMNTEAFF. Here the CDR3 DNA reads TGTGCCAGCAGCCGAACCGGGACAAGAATGAACACTGAAGCTTTCTTT.

The chain combines TRBV11-2 with TRBJ2-7; no clear D. Germline V gene data show CDR1 as SGHAT and CDR2 as FQNNGV. V gave up 1 base and J gave up 3 bases, with 4 bases separating them. This CDR3 spans 12 amino acids. In nucleotides, the CDR3 is TGTGCCAGCAGCTTAGCAGACTACGAGCAGTACTTC. It translates to CASSLADYEQYF.

V gene TRBV29-1 combines with J gene TRBJ2-1; no definite D call. V was shortened by 3 bases and J by 0 bases, with 12 bases between the two germline ends. The CDR3 loop spans 15 amino acids. CDR1 and CDR2 from the germline V gene are SQVTM and ANQGSEA. The CDR3 reads CSVDKRGSSYNEQFF. In DNA form, the CDR3 reads TGCAGCGTTGACAAGCGCGGCAGCTCCTACAATGAGCAGTTCTTC.

This clone has just one count. CDR3 residues: CASSYSWQTTEAFF. CDR3 coding DNA: TGTGCCAGCAGTTACTCCTGGCAGACTACTGAAGCTTTCTTT. This chain links TRBV6-2 or TRBV6-3 with TRBJ1-1; D is ambiguous. Trimming took off 0 bases at V and 5 bases at J, with 10 bases between the two ends. The germline V gene has CDR1 MNHEY and CDR2 SVGEGT. The CDR3 loop spans 14 amino acids.

This chain links TRBV28 with TRBJ1-2; a weak D match, TRBD1 (5 bases). This CDR3 contains 12 residues. The ends were cut back, 5 bases at V and 4 bases at J, with 8 bases in the middle. Germline assignment: CDR1 MDHEN and CDR2 SYDVKM. The chain's CDR3 is CASSLRAYGYTF. CDR3 in DNA: TGTGCCAGCAGTCTCAGGGCCTATGGCTACACCTTC.

V is TRBV6-6 and J is TRBJ2-7; D is uncertain. Germline V gene sequence: CDR1 MNHNY, CDR2 SVGAGI (reference sequence). V was trimmed by 0 bases and J by 4 bases, leaving 7 bases between them. The CDR3 sequence is 13 residues long. The DNA of the CDR3 is TGTGCCAGCAGTTACTCGAGTTTGTACGAGCAGTACTTC. Translating gives CASSYSSLYEQYF.

The chain uses TRBV20-1 and TRBJ2-3; TRBD2 matches 11 bases. After removal of 3 bases from V and 4 bases from J, the junction contained 9 bases not matched to a gene. CDR1 and CDR2 from the germline V gene are DFQATT and SNEGSKA (reference sequence). The CDR3 runs 16 residues. This chain's CDR3 is CSASPTSGMGPDTQYF. The CDR3 nucleotides read TGCAGTGCTAGTCCGACTAGCGGGATGGGGCCAGATACGCAGTATTTT.

The chain has TRBV6-5 and TRBJ1-2, with TRBD1 identical over 11 bases. The trim removed 5 bases at V and 5 bases at J, leaving 7 bases unmatched. Germline CDR1 is MNHEY and CDR2 is SVGAGI. The CDR3 contains 15 residues. The CDR3 DNA sequence: TGTGCCAGCAGTCTAAGAGGACAGGGGGCTTATGGCTACACCTTC. Encoded protein: CASSLRGQGAYGYTF.

V and J are TRBV15 and TRBJ1-2; no clear D gene. The CDR3 has 13 amino acids. CDR1 is LNHNV, CDR2 YYDKDF, per germline (reference sequence). V shed 0 bases and J shed 5 bases, with 7 bases lying between them. Here the CDR3 reads CATSRDGGYGYTF. The CDR3 DNA reads TGTGCCACCAGCAGAGATGGAGGGTATGGCTACACCTTC.

This clone was found a few times. This sequence joins TRBV6-2 or TRBV6-3 and TRBJ2-3; 8 bases agree with TRBD2. The V gene end was trimmed by 2 bases and the J gene end by 2 bases; junction bases not matched to a gene: 18. CDR3 length: 20 residues. Germline lookup yields CDR1 MNHEY and CDR2 SVGEGT. The CDR3 sequence: CASSYPLTERAGDLTDTQYF. CDR3 coding DNA: TGTGCCAGCAGTTACCCGCTTACAGAGAGAGCGGGAGACCTCACAGATACGCAGTATTTT.

The chain is built from TRBV19 and TRBJ2-5; 7 positions agree with TRBD2. Germline assignment: CDR1 LNHDA and CDR2 SQIVND (reference sequence). This CDR3 is built from 16 residues. V was pared by 4 bases and J by 1 base, with 9 bases of the junction left unmatched. CDR3 protein: CASSKTGTTLQETQYF. The CDR3 region has the DNA TGTGCCAGTAGTAAAACCGGGACTACACTCCAAGAGACCCAGTACTTC.

This chain connects TRBV13 to TRBJ1-1; possibly TRBD1 for D (6 bases). CDR3 length: 14 residues. Looked up from germline, CDR1 is PRHDT and CDR2 is FYEKMQ (reference sequence). Trimming stripped 2 bases from V and 5 bases from J, with 12 bases between. Here the CDR3 DNA reads TGTGCCAGCAGCTTATCGGGGGGGCGGACTGAAGCTTTCTTT. It codes for CASSLSGGRTEAFF.

This chain links TRBV28 with TRBJ2-1; 7 bases map to TRBD2. The germline gives CDR1 MDHEN, CDR2 SYDVKM. This CDR3 has 17 amino acids. J lost 0 bases, V lost 10 bases, and 15 bases had no gene match. This CDR3 reads CATTGYTSEASYNEQFF. The CDR3 region has the DNA TGTGCCACAACGGGATATACTAGCGAGGCCTCCTACAATGAGCAGTTCTTC.

This chain links TRBV24-1 with TRBJ2-1; 7 bases are shared with TRBD1. This CDR3 spans 15 amino acids. Germline CDR1 and CDR2: KGHDR and SFDVKD. The V segment lost 6 bases and the J segment 0 bases; nucleotides outside the gene matches: 4. The chain's CDR3 is CATSRDRSSYNEQFF. The CDR3 DNA is TGTGCCACCAGTCGGGACAGAAGCTCCTACAATGAGCAGTTCTTC.

The J gene is TRBJ2-1, the V gene TRBV25-1, with 8 nucleotides matching TRBD1. J gave up 2 bases and V 2 bases, and 2 bases lay outside the gene matches. The CDR3 extends over 15 amino acids. Germline CDR1 MGHDK, CDR2 SYGVNS. CDR3 protein: CASSEGQGPYNEQFF. The CDR3 region has the DNA TGTGCCAGCAGTGAAGGACAGGGCCCCTACAATGAGCAGTTCTTC.

The chain is built from TRBV5-1 and TRBJ1-4, with a tentative D call TRBD1 (5 bases). The CDR3 contains 15 residues. V was shortened by 0 bases and J by 6 bases, with 12 bases between the two germline ends. The germline CDR1 and CDR2 sequences are SGHRS and YFSETQ. This CDR3 is CASSLDGGGYEKLFF. As DNA, the CDR3 is TGCGCCAGCAGCTTGGACGGGGGAGGATATGAAAAACTGTTTTTT.